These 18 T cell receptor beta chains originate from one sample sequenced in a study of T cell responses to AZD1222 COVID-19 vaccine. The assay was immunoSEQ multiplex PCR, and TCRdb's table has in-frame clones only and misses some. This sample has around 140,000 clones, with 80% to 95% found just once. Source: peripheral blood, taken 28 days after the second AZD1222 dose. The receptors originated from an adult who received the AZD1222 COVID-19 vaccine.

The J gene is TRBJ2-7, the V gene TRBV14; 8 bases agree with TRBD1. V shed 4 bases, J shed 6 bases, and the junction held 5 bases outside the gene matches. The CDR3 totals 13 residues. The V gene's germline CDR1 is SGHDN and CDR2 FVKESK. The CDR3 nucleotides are TGTGCCAGCAGCCCTAGGACAGGGAGCGAGCAGTACTTC. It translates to CASSPRTGSEQYF.

CDR3 sequence reads: CSVVGGSSYNEQFF. CDR3 in DNA: TGCAGCGTTGTGGGCGGGAGCTCCTACAATGAGCAGTTCTTC. This rearrangement joins TRBV29-1 to TRBJ2-1; 7 bases line up with TRBD2. The CDR3 runs 14 residues. With 4 bases clipped from V and 0 bases from J, the junction kept 3 bases outside the gene matches. CDR1 SQVTM and CDR2 ANQGSEA come from the germline V gene.

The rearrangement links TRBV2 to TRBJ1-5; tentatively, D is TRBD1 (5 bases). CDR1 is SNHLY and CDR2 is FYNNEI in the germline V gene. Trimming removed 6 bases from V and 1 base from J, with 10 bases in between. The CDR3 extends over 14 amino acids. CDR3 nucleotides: TGTGCCAGCAGGGGGGACGGAAGCAATCAGCCCCAGCATTTT. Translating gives CASRGDGSNQPQHF.

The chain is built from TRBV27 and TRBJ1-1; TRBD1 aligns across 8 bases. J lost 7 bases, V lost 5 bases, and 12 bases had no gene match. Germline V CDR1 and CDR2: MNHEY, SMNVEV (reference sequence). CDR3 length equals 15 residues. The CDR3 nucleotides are TGTGCCAGCAGTAAGGCTCCAGGGGGCTGGAATGAAGCTTTCTTT. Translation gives CASSKAPGGWNEAFF.

The CDR3 protein is CASSQDGNEQFF. The CDR3 DNA reads as TGTGCCAGCAGCCAAGACGGCAATGAGCAGTTCTTC. The chain links TRBV4-2 to TRBJ2-1; D is ambiguous. The V end lost 0 bases, the J end lost 6 bases, and 3 bases lay between the germline ends. Germline-derived CDR1 and CDR2 are LGHNA and YNFKEQ. There are 12 residues in the CDR3.

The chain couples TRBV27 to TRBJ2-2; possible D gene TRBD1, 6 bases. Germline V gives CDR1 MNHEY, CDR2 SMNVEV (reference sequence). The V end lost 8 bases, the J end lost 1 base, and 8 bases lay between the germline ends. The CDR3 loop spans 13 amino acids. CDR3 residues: CASYRVNTGELFF. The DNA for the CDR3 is TGTGCCAGCTACAGGGTGAACACCGGGGAGCTGTTTTTT.

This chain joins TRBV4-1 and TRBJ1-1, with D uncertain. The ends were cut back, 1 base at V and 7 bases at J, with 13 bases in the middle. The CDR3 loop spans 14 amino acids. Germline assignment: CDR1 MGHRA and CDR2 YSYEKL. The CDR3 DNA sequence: TGCGCCAGCAGCCAAGTGGCCCCTGTAGGTGAAGCTTTCTTT. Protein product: CASSQVAPVGEAFF.

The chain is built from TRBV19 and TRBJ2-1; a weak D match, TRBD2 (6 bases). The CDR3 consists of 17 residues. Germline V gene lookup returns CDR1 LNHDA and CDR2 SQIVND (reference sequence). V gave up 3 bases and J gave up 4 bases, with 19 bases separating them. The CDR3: CASSMAPSGREYNEQFF. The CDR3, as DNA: TGTGCCAGTAGTATGGCCCCTTCGGGGCGGGAATACAATGAGCAGTTCTTC. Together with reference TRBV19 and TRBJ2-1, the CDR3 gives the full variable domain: DGGITQSPKYLFRKEGQNVTLSCEQNLNHDAMYWYRQDPGQGLRLIYYSQIVNDFQKGDIAEGYSVSREKKESFPLTVTSAQKNPTAFYLCASSMAPSGREYNEQFFGPGTRLTVL.

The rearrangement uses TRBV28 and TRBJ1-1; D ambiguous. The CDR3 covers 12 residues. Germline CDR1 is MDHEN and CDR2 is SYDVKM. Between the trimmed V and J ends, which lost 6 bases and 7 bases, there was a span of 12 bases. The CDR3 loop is CASRNGRNEAFF. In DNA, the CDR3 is TGTGCCAGCAGAAACGGAAGGAATGAAGCTTTCTTT.

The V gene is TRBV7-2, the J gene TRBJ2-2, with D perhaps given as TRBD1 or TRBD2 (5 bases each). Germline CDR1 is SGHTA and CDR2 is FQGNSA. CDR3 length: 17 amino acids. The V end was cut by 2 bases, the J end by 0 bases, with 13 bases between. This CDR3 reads CASSLRRGATNTGELFF. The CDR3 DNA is TGTGCCAGCAGCTTAAGGCGAGGGGCCACGAACACCGGGGAGCTGTTTTTT. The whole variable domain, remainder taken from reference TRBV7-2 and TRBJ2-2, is GAGVSQSPSNKVTEKGKDVELRCDPISGHTALYWYRQSLGQGLEFLIYFQGNSAPDKSGLPSDRFSAERTGGSVSTLTIQRTQQEDSAVYLCASSLRRGATNTGELFFGEGSRLTVL.

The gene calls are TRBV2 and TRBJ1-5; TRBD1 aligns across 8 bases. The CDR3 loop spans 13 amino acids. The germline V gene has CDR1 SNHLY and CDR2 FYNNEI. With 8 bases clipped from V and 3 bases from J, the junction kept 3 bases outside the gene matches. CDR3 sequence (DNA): TGTGCCAGCGGACAGGGTAACAATCAGCCCCAGCATTTT. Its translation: CASGQGNNQPQHF.

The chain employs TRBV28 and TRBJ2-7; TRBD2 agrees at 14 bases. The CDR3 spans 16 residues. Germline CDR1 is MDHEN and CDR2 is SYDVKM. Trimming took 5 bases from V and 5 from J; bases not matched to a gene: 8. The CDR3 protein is CASSPPGLAGGHEQYF. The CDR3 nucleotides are TGTGCCAGCAGTCCGCCCGGACTAGCGGGAGGCCACGAGCAGTACTTC.

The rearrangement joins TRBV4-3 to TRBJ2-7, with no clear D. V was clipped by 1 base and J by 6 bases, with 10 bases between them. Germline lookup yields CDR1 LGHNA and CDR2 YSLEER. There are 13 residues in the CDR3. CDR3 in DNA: TGCGCCAGCAGCCAAGGACCAGCCTTCGAGCAGTACTTC. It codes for CASSQGPAFEQYF.

The CDR3 is CAWSSGVGNSPLHF. The CDR3 bases are TGTGCCTGGAGCAGCGGGGTAGGGAATTCACCCCTCCACTTT. The V and J genes are TRBV30 and TRBJ1-6; D is unresolved. Germline values: CDR1 GTSNPN, CDR2 SVGIG (reference sequence). This CDR3 region has 14 residues. V lost 3 bases and J lost 7, with 13 bases in between.

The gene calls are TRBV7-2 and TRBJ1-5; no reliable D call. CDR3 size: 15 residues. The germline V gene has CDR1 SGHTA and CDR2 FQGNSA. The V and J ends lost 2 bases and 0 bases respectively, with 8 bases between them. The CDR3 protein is CASSLRYTSNQPQHF. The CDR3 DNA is TGTGCCAGCAGCTTACGGTACACTAGCAATCAGCCCCAGCATTTT.

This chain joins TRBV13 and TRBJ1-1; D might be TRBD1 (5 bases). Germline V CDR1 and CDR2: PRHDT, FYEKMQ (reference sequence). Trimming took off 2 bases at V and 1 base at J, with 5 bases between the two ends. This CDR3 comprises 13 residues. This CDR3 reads CASSLRGNTEAFF. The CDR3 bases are TGTGCCAGCAGCTTAAGGGGGAACACTGAAGCTTTCTTT.

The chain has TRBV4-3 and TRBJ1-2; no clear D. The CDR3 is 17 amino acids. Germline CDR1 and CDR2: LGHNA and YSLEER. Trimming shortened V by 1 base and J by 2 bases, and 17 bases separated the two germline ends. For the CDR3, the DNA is TGCGCCAGCAGCCAAGGCCACGTTGGGAGGGCCAACTATGGCTACACCTTC. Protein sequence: CASSQGHVGRANYGYTF.

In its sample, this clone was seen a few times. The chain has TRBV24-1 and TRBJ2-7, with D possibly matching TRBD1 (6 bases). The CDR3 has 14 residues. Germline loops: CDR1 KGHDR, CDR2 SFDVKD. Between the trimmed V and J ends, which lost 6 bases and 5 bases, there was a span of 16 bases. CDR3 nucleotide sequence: TGTGCCACCAGTCCCAGGGGTGTCAGCCACGAGCAGTACTTC. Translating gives CATSPRGVSHEQYF.